This is a list of T cell receptor beta chains from one sample in a study of tumor-infiltrating lymphocytes in primary liver carcinoma. TCRdb processed the multiplex PCR reads anew with MiXCR; each CDR3 protein has one entry. This table holds 300,000 to 400,000 distinct CDR3 sequences, 50% to 70% found once. Input material: peripheral blood. The receptors were sampled from a man aged 35 to 55 with primary liver carcinoma and hepatitis B virus infection. The CDR3 runs from the conserved cysteine through the conserved F or W. D genes are given only for firm matches. Size is omitted from some rows. Given values are once, few, many or a class for expanded clones.

V	D	J	size	CDR3	DNA
TRBV6-6	-	TRBJ1-3	-	CANTTGGLGNTIYF	TGTGCCAACACCACCGGGGGACTTGGAAACACCATATATTTT
TRBV11-2	TRBD2	TRBJ2-3	-	CASSSPREGDTRYF	TGTGCCAGCAGCTCTCCCAGGGAGGGAGATACGCGGTATTTT
TRBV6-6	-	TRBJ1-1	many	CATRTGLNTEAFF	TGTGCCACAAGAACAGGGCTCAACACTGAAGCTTTCTTT
TRBV11-2	TRBD1	TRBJ2-3	-	CAGSQQGVADTQYF	TGTGCCGGCAGCCAACAGGGGGTAGCCGATACGCAGTATTTT
TRBV29-1	TRBD1	TRBJ2-7	many	CSVLRDRINEQYF	TGCAGCGTACTCCGGGACAGAATAAACGAGCAGTACTTC
TRBV29-1	-	TRBJ2-7	-	CSVSGIAEGGSYEQYF	TGCAGCGTCTCCGGGATCGCGGAGGGGGGCTCCTACGAGCAGTACTTC
TRBV6-5	-	TRBJ1-4	many	CASSRTLGEKLFF	TGTGCCAGCAGCCGCACCCTCGGGGAAAAACTGTTTTTT
TRBV10-3	-	TRBJ2-3	-	CAISEAKLVADTQYF	TGTGCCATCAGTGAGGCCAAACTAGTTGCAGATACGCAGTATTTT
TRBV29-1	-	TRBJ2-5	once	CNIVTPGVVGEQYF	TGCAACATAGTAACCCCGGGAGTGGTTGGCGAGCAATACTTC
TRBV5-6	TRBD1	TRBJ2-5	-	CASGALDRVWETQYF	TGTGCCAGCGGAGCCCTGGACAGGGTGTGGGAGACCCAGTACTTC
TRBV6-2/TRBV6-3	TRBD2	TRBJ2-5	-	CASSVGSGLADQETQYF	TGTGCCAGCTCCGTCGGGTCGGGACTAGCGGACCAAGAGACCCAGTACTTC
TRBV11-1	-	TRBJ2-1	many	CASSSFRGLNEQFF	TGTGCCAGCAGCTCCTTCCGGGGGCTCAATGAGCAGTTCTTC
TRBV11-2	-	TRBJ2-1	-	CASTLSSLGHEQFF	TGTGCCAGCACCTTGTCTAGCCTTGGGCATGAACAGTTCTTC
TRBV5-6	-	TRBJ2-1	-	CASSLGGSNNEQFF	TGTGCCAGCAGCTTGGGTGGGAGCAACAATGAGCAGTTCTTC
TRBV6-1	-	TRBJ1-5	-	CASNEHGTSNQPQHF	TGTGCCAGCAATGAACACGGTACGAGCAATCAGCCCCAGCATTTT
TRBV5-1	TRBD1	TRBJ2-3	few	CASSNLQGTDTQYF	TGCGCCAGCAGCAACCTACAGGGGACAGATACGCAGTATTTT
TRBV7-9	TRBD2	TRBJ2-5	-	CASSSGTTMQRETQYF	TGTGCCAGCAGCTCCGGGACTACTATGCAAAGAGAGACCCAGTACTTC
TRBV30	-	TRBJ1-4	once	CAWRAETGFNEKLFF	TGTGCCTGGAGAGCGGAGACAGGATTTAATGAAAAACTGTTTTTT
TRBV6-2/TRBV6-3	TRBD2	TRBJ2-5	-	CASSYPPLAGASGETQYF	TGTGCCAGCAGTTACCCTCCTCTAGCGGGAGCCTCCGGGGAGACCCAGTACTTC
TRBV24-1	TRBD2	TRBJ2-5	-	CVTSVVAGGGETQYF	TGTGTCACCAGTGTGGTAGCGGGAGGGGGTGAGACCCAGTACTTC
TRBV6-5	TRBD1	TRBJ1-5	-	CTSSPLDRGVHSNQPQHF	TGTACCAGCAGCCCGTTGGACAGGGGAGTTCATAGCAATCAGCCCCAGCATTTT
TRBV11-2	-	TRBJ2-2	-	CASSLVRINTGELFF	TGTGCCAGTAGCTTAGTGCGGATTAACACCGGGGAGCTGTTTTTT